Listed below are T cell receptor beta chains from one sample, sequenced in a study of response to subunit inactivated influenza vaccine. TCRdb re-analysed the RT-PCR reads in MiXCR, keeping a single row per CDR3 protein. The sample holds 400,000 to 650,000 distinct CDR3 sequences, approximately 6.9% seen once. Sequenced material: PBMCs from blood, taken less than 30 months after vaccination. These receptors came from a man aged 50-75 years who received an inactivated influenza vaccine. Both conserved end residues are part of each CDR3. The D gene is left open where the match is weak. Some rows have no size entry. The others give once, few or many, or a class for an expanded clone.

CATSRVRGVEGIQYF	TGTGCCACCAGCAGAGTTCGGGGGGTAGAGGGCATTCAGTACTTC	-	TRBV15	TRBJ2-4	TRBD2
CSARVAWGTGELFF	TGCAGTGCTAGAGTGGCCTGGGGGACCGGGGAGCTGTTTTTT	-	TRBV20-1	TRBJ2-2	-
CATRKTGTTDTQYF	TGTGCCACCAGAAAGACAGGGACCACAGATACGCAGTATTTT	few	TRBV15	TRBJ2-3	TRBD1
CASSPSRDTYEQYF	TGTGCCAGCAGTCCCTCTAGGGACACCTACGAGCAGTACTTC	few	TRBV12-3/TRBV12-4	TRBJ2-7	-
CSARATSGGVTQYF	TGCAGTGCTAGGGCAACTAGCGGGGGGGTGACCCAGTACTTC	many	TRBV20-1	TRBJ2-5	TRBD2
CSAVHQGNQPQHF	TGCAGTGCAGTTCACCAGGGAAATCAGCCCCAGCATTTT	many	TRBV20-1	TRBJ1-5	-
CSARTVSGGGNEQFF	TGCAGTGCCAGGACTGTTAGCGGGGGAGGCAATGAGCAGTTCTTC	-	TRBV20-1	TRBJ2-1	TRBD2
CSARVTGAKNEKLFF	TGCAGTGCTAGGGTCACAGGGGCGAAAAATGAAAAACTGTTTTTT	few	TRBV20-1	TRBJ1-4	TRBD1
CASSYLGQSSGNTIYF	TGTGCCAGCAGCTACTTGGGACAGTCCTCTGGAAACACCATATATTTT	-	TRBV3-1	TRBJ1-3	TRBD1
CASSPNIGVHNEQFF	TGTGCCAGCTCACCAAACATCGGGGTCCACAATGAGCAGTTCTTC	few	TRBV18	TRBJ2-1	-
CATSGGAAYNEQFF	TGCGCCACCTCCGGGGGGGCCGCCTACAATGAGCAGTTCTTC	many	TRBV5-1	TRBJ2-1	TRBD2
CASSLELTYGYTF	TGCGCCAGCAGCTTAGAACTTACCTATGGCTACACCTTC	few	TRBV5-1	TRBJ1-2	-
CSVETSGRRGTDTQYF	TGCAGCGTAGAGACTAGCGGGAGACGCGGCACAGATACGCAGTATTTT	-	TRBV29-1	TRBJ2-3	TRBD2
CASSRRQYTGELFF	TGTGCCAGCAGCCGACGACAGTACACCGGGGAGCTGTTTTTT	-	TRBV14	TRBJ2-2	-
CASSLVSLAGGPQETQYF	TGTGCCAGCAGCTTAGTTAGCCTAGCGGGAGGGCCTCAAGAGACCCAGTACTTC	-	TRBV11-2	TRBJ2-5	TRBD2
CASSPYGTSLYEQYF	TGCGCCAGCAGCCCCTACGGGACCAGCCTGTACGAGCAGTACTTC	few	TRBV5-1	TRBJ2-7	-
CASSLASSGNDEQFF	TGCGCCAGCAGCTTGGCGTCTAGCGGGAATGATGAGCAGTTCTTC	few	TRBV5-1	TRBJ2-1	TRBD2
CASRQGANTEAFF	TGTGCCAGTAGACAGGGGGCGAACACTGAAGCTTTCTTT	many	TRBV19	TRBJ1-1	TRBD1
CAISEQAGGPEQYF	TGTGCCATCAGTGAGCAAGCGGGAGGGCCCGAGCAGTACTTC	-	TRBV10-3	TRBJ2-7	TRBD2
CASSPGVCGQGSSYEQYF	TGTGCCAGCAGCCCAGGGGTTTGTGGACAGGGGTCCTCCTACGAGCAGTACTTC	-	TRBV9	TRBJ2-7	TRBD1
CASQGATGSPLHF	TGTGCCAGCCAGGGGGCTACGGGTTCACCCCTCCACTTT	-	TRBV19	TRBJ1-6	TRBD1
CASSPGTSFAYEQYF	TGTGCCAGCAGTCCCGGTACTAGCTTTGCCTACGAGCAGTACTTC	few	TRBV28	TRBJ2-7	-
CASQRRSSYNEQFF	TGTGCCAGTCAACGGCGGAGCTCCTACAATGAGCAGTTCTTC	few	TRBV19	TRBJ2-1	-
CASSLEQGPRSLHF	TGCGCCAGCAGCTTGGAACAGGGACCCCGATCCCTCCACTTT	few	TRBV5-1	TRBJ1-6	-
CASSYWYEQYF	TGTGCCAGCAGTTACTGGTACGAGCAGTACTTC	few	TRBV6-5	TRBJ2-7	-
CSAEPRTGVQNTQYF	TGCAGCGCCGAGCCTCGGACAGGGGTGCAAAATACGCAGTATTTT	many	TRBV29-1	TRBJ2-3	TRBD1
CASSLAGADTRGYTF	TGTGCCAGCAGCTTGGCAGGGGCCGATACGCGCGGCTACACCTTC	-	TRBV5-5	TRBJ1-2	-
CASSPLDRSYYEQYF	TGTGCCAGCAGCCCGCTGGACAGATCCTACTACGAGCAGTACTTC	few	TRBV14	TRBJ2-7	-
CASSLMGTGSDEQFF	TGTGCCAGCAGCTTAATGGGGACAGGGAGTGATGAGCAGTTCTTC	few	TRBV7-3	TRBJ2-1	TRBD1
CASSPPGTGINEQFF	TGTGCCAGCAGCCCACCCGGGACAGGGATCAATGAGCAGTTCTTC	few	TRBV11-2	TRBJ2-1	TRBD1
CASSGRGRGADTQYF	TGTGCCAGCAGCGGACGGGGCCGGGGGGCAGATACGCAGTATTTT	-	TRBV4-2	TRBJ2-3	TRBD2
CASSEWGANTEAFF	TGTGCCAGCAGTGAATGGGGGGCGAACACTGAAGCTTTCTTT	-	TRBV6-1	TRBJ1-1	-
CASSLALSLAGDTEAFF	TGTGCCAGCAGTTTAGCGCTAAGTCTCGCCGGGGACACTGAAGCTTTCTTT	many	TRBV12-3/TRBV12-4	TRBJ1-1	-
CSGSWDRGQNEQFF	TGCAGCGGCTCCTGGGACAGGGGGCAGAATGAGCAGTTCTTC	-	TRBV29-1	TRBJ2-1	TRBD1
CSAGTGAYNEQFF	TGCAGTGCTGGGACAGGGGCTTACAATGAGCAGTTCTTC	many	TRBV20-1	TRBJ2-1	TRBD1
CASSHPGSAGGDYTF	TGCGCCAGCAGCCACCCAGGGTCGGCAGGGGGCGACTACACCTTC	-	TRBV4-3	TRBJ1-2	TRBD1
CASSLGPGSPLHF	TGTGCCAGCAGTTTAGGTCCGGGTTCACCCCTCCACTTT	-	TRBV12-3/TRBV12-4	TRBJ1-6	-
CSAPKNPGGPNTEAFF	TGCAGTGCACCCAAGAACCCAGGGGGCCCTAACACTGAAGCTTTCTTT	-	TRBV20-1	TRBJ1-1	TRBD1
CASSLSTFSYEQYF	TGTGCCAGCAGCTTAAGTACCTTTTCCTACGAGCAGTACTTC	few	TRBV11-1	TRBJ2-7	-
CASSASGLYQETQYF	TGCGCCAGCAGCGCCAGTGGGTTGTACCAAGAGACCCAGTACTTC	few	TRBV5-1	TRBJ2-5	-
CASSSGLKETQYF	TGTGCCAGCAGCTCCGGGCTGAAAGAGACCCAGTACTTC	many	TRBV7-2	TRBJ2-5	-
CASSTPASGRPYEQYF	TGTGCCAGCAGTACTCCTGCTAGCGGGAGGCCCTACGAGCAGTACTTC	-	TRBV12-3/TRBV12-4	TRBJ2-7	TRBD2
CASSRAGTGVGNTIYF	TGTGCCAGCAGCAGAGCCGGGACAGGGGTCGGAAACACCATATATTTT	many	TRBV7-2	TRBJ1-3	TRBD1
CASSLESSYNEQFF	TGTGCCAGCAGCTTGGAGAGCTCCTACAATGAGCAGTTCTTC	many	TRBV5-6	TRBJ2-1	-
CASSQGKDRGDPLHF	TGCGCCAGCAGCCAGGGGAAGGACAGGGGAGACCCCCTCCACTTT	many	TRBV4-1	TRBJ1-6	TRBD1
CSVDRGRETQYF	TGCAGCGTTGACAGGGGGCGAGAGACCCAGTACTTC	many	TRBV29-1	TRBJ2-5	TRBD1
CAIGQGSTDTQYF	TGTGCCATCGGGCAAGGAAGCACAGATACGCAGTATTTT	many	TRBV10-3	TRBJ2-3	-
CASSDRDRSHEQYF	TGTGCCAGCAGTGACAGGGACAGGTCCCACGAGCAGTACTTC	-	TRBV6-1	TRBJ2-7	TRBD1